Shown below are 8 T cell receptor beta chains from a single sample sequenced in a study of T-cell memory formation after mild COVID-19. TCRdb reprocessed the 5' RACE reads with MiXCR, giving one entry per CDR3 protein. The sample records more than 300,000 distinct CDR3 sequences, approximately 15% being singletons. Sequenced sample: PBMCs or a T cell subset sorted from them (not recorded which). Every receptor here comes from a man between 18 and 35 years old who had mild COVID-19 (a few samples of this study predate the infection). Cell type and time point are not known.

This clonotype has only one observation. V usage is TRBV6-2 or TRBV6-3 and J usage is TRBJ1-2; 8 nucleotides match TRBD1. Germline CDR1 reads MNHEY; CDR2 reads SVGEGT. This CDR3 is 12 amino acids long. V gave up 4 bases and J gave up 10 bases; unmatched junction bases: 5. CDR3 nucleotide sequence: TGTGCCAGCAGTTTAAGGACAGGGATCTACACCTTC. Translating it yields CASSLRTGIYTF.

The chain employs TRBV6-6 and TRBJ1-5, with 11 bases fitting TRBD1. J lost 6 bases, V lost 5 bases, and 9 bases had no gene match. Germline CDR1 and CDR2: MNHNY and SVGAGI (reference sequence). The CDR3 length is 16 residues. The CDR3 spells CASSEPDRGRIQPQHF. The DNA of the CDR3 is TGTGCCAGCAGTGAACCGGACAGGGGGCGAATTCAGCCCCAGCATTTT.

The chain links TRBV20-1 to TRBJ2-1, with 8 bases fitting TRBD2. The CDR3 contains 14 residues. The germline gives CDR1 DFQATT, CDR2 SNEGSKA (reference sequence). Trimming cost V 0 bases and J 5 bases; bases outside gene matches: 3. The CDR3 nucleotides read TGCAGTGCTAGAGATTGGACTAGCAACAATGAGCAGTTCTTC. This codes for CSARDWTSNNEQFF.

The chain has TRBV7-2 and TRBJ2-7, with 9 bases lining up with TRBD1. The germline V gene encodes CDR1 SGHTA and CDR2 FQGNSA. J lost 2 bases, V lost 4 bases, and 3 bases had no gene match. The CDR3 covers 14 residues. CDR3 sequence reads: CASSSRTGAYEQYF. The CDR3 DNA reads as TGTGCCAGCAGCTCCCGGACAGGGGCCTACGAGCAGTACTTC. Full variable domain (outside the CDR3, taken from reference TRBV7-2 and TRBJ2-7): GAGVSQSPSNKVTEKGKDVELRCDPISGHTALYWYRQSLGQGLEFLIYFQGNSAPDKSGLPSDRFSAERTGGSVSTLTIQRTQQEDSAVYLCASSSRTGAYEQYFGPGTRLTVT.

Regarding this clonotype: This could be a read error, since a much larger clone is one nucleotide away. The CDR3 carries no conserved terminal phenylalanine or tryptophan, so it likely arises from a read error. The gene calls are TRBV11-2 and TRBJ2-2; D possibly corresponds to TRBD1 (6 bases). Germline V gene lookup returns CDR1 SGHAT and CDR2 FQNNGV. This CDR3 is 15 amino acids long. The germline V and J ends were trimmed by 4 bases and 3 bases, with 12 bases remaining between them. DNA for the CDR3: TGTGCCAGCAGCTCGGGACATCGGGACACCGGGGAGCTGTTTTTA. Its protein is CASSSGHRDTGELFL.

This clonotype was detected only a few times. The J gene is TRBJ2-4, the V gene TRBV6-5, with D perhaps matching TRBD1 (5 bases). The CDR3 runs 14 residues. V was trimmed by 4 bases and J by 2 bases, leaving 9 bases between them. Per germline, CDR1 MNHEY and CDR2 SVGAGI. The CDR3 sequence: CASSLGDSKNIQYF. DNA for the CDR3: TGTGCCAGCAGTTTAGGGGATTCCAAAAACATTCAGTACTTC.

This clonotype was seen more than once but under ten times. In nucleotides, the CDR3 is TGTGCCAGCAGAACAGGGAATCAGCCCCAGCATTTT. Residues: CASRTGNQPQHF. V gene TRBV6-5 combines with J gene TRBJ1-5; a possible D gene is TRBD1 (6 bases). V was cut by 6 bases and J by 4 bases, with 7 bases left in between. The CDR3 contains 12 residues. Germline V gene data show CDR1 as MNHEY and CDR2 as SVGAGI.

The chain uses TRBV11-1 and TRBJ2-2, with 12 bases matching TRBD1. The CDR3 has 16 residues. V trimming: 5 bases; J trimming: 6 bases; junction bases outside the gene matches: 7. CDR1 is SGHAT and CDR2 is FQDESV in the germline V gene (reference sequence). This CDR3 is CASSPPGQGAAGELFF. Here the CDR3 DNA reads TGTGCCAGCAGCCCACCGGGACAGGGGGCTGCCGGGGAGCTGTTTTTT.